The sequence of this T cell receptor beta chain was determined in a study of T-cell memory formation after mild COVID-19. This CDR3 comprises 15 residues. The germline gives CDR1 SGHVS, CDR2 FQNEAQ. The V end was cut by 2 bases, the J end by 7 bases, with 17 bases between. TCRdb redid the calling of the 5' RACE reads with MiXCR, one entry per CDR3 protein. The table has tens of thousands of distinct CDR3 sequences, approximately 23% seen once. This clonotype was counted many times. The sequenced sample consisted of PBMCs or a T cell subset sorted from them (not recorded which). The V call is TRBV7-8, the J call TRBJ2-5, with D possibly being TRBD2 (5 bases). This TCR was recovered from a man between 18 and 29 years old who had mild COVID-19 (a few samples of this study predate the infection). Cell type and time point are not known. The DNA for the CDR3 is TGTGCCAGCAGCTTAAATCGGCGGTTGCGGGCGACCCAGTACTTC. This encodes CASSLNRRLRATQYF.